This TCR beta chain is drawn from a study of human T cells and chemical hapten exposure. Study as a whole: Across samples, TCR yields varied, mostly owing to small differences in pooled library volumes.

In the authors' methods: Counts of TCRs in each sample centred on a median of roughly 89,000 and extended from about 20,000 to 690,000. TCRdb processed the RACE reads anew with MiXCR; each CDR3 protein has one entry. Here the V and J calls rest on TCRdb's processing, not on the authors' analysis. The sample has 130,000 or so distinct CDR3 sequences; approximately 9% are singletons. V lost 0 bases to trimming and J lost 6 bases; unmatched junction nucleotides: 9. The CDR3 consists of 16 residues. Germline V CDR1 and CDR2: LGHNA, YSLEER. Time point defined: healthy volunteer bleed at 2 weeks. Extraction of total RNA was performed on unfractionated whole blood. This clonotype was recorded at least ten times.

The chain links TRBV4-3 to TRBJ1-1; 8 nucleotides line up with TRBD1. The sequenced sample was whole blood. The receptor was isolated from a male donor in good health. Some clones in this sample may be carry-over from other donors' samples. CDR3 loop: CASSQDLMGQAPEAFF. CDR3 DNA sequence: TGCGCCAGCAGCCAAGATTTAATGGGACAGGCCCCTGAAGCTTTCTTT.